Below are 25 T cell receptor beta chains sequenced from a single sample in a study of T cells in localized non-small cell lung cancer. TCRdb's table, derived via immunoSEQ multiplex PCR, lists solely in-frame clones and lacks some. This sample carries more than 1,500 clones, around 25% of them seen once, and the ten largest clones take approximately 23%. The input for sequencing was normal lung tissue next to the tumor, taken before any cancer treatment. These receptors were taken from a female donor over 55 with stage I lung adenocarcinoma.

This clone occurred a few times. The chain links TRBV9 to TRBJ2-1, with D tentatively TRBD2 (5 bases). The V and J ends lost 0 bases and 5 bases respectively, with 15 bases between them. Germline loops: CDR1 SGDLS, CDR2 YYNGEE. There are 16 residues in the CDR3. Here the CDR3 reads CASSVALAASNNEQFF. In DNA form, the CDR3 reads TGTGCCAGCAGCGTAGCTCTAGCCGCAAGTAACAATGAGCAGTTCTTC.

The chain combines TRBV30 with TRBJ2-3, with 9 bases fitting TRBD2. The J segment lost 3 bases and the V segment lost 1 base, leaving 5 bases of the junction unmatched. CDR3 length: 15 amino acids. Germline V gives CDR1 GTSNPN, CDR2 SVGIG (reference sequence). CDR3 loop: CAWSDGLAPTDTQYF. The CDR3 region has the DNA TGTGCCTGGAGTGACGGACTAGCGCCGACAGATACGCAGTATTTT.

The V and J genes are TRBV30 and TRBJ2-3, with 8 bases aligning to TRBD2. The CDR3 spans 16 residues. Trimming removed 5 bases from V and 3 bases from J; junction bases left unmatched: 13. Germline V CDR1 and CDR2: GTSNPN, SVGIG (reference sequence). CDR3 sequence: CAWAKASGSQTDTQYF. The CDR3 DNA is TGTGCCTGGGCGAAGGCTAGCGGGTCCCAAACAGATACGCAGTATTTT.

The V gene is TRBV28, the J gene TRBJ1-5, with D uncertain. The germline CDR1 and CDR2 sequences are MDHEN and SYDVKM. The V gene lost 2 bases and the J gene lost 0 bases, with 14 bases spanning the gap. The CDR3 spans 17 residues. The CDR3, as DNA: TGTGCCAGCAGTTTACAAAGAGCGGATTTTAGCAATCAGCCCCAGCATTTT. Translated, it gives CASSLQRADFSNQPQHF. The complete variable domain, with remaining parts taken from reference TRBV28 and TRBJ1-5, reads DVKVTQSSRYLVKRTGEKVFLECVQDMDHENMFWYRQDPGLGLRLIYFSYDVKMKEKGDIPEGYSVSREKKERFSLILESASTNQTSMYLCASSLQRADFSNQPQHFGDGTRLSIL.

The V and J genes are TRBV19 and TRBJ1-5; 12 positions agree with TRBD1. The V gene end was trimmed by 7 bases and the J gene end by 4 bases; junction bases not matched to a gene: 14. CDR1 LNHDA and CDR2 SQIVND come from the germline V gene (reference sequence). The CDR3 covers 18 residues. The CDR3 loop reads CASTIGRDRGHQNQPQHF. The DNA for the CDR3 is TGTGCCAGTACCATAGGGCGGGACAGGGGGCATCAAAATCAGCCCCAGCATTTT.

In its sample, this clone was seen a few times. The chain employs TRBV28 and TRBJ2-5; 9 bases fit TRBD1. V shed 8 bases and J 4 bases; nucleotides not matched to a gene: 2. Germline CDR1 reads MDHEN; CDR2 reads SYDVKM. This CDR3 spans 12 amino acids. The CDR3, as DNA: TGTGCCAGCCTGACAGGGGGAGAGACCCAGTACTTC. It encodes CASLTGGETQYF.

This clone is judged medium-sized. The chain couples TRBV11-3 to TRBJ2-1, with D perhaps matching TRBD2 (5 bases). V lost 3 bases and J lost 5, with 14 bases in between. The CDR3 spans 15 residues. CDR1 and CDR2 from the germline V gene are SGHNT and YENEEA. The CDR3 bases are TGTGCCAGCAGCTTGGTGAGGGCCGCCCACAATGAGCAGTTCTTC. Its protein is CASSLVRAAHNEQFF.

J is TRBJ2-2 and V is TRBV5-1; maybe TRBD2 (6 bases). CDR3 length: 17 residues. Trimming stripped 3 bases from V and 0 bases from J, with 15 bases between. The germline V gene has CDR1 SGHRS and CDR2 YFSETQ. Here the CDR3 reads CASSWGGQGANTGELFF. CDR3 coding DNA: TGCGCCAGCAGCTGGGGAGGACAAGGGGCGAACACCGGGGAGCTGTTTTTT.

The J gene is TRBJ2-1, the V gene TRBV28, with 8 positions matching TRBD1. After removal of 5 bases from V and 0 bases from J, the junction contained 24 bases not matched to a gene. The V gene's germline CDR1 is MDHEN and CDR2 SYDVKM. This CDR3 has 22 residues. The CDR3 DNA is TGTGCCAGCAGTCCCCCAGGGGGCCCCGGAATGCGGGACAACGGCTCCTACAATGAGCAGTTCTTC. It encodes CASSPPGGPGMRDNGSYNEQFF.

This clone was seen only a few times. The rearrangement uses TRBV30 and TRBJ2-5, with TRBD1 matching 8 bases. Germline trimming cut 3 bases from V and 5 bases from J; bases unmatched to any gene: 11. There are 15 residues in the CDR3. Germline lookup yields CDR1 GTSNPN and CDR2 SVGIG (reference sequence). The CDR3 DNA reads as TGTGCCTGGAGGAACCAGGGGGCCGGGGTCGAGACCCAGTACTTC. It specifies CAWRNQGAGVETQYF. Looking up the rest from reference TRBV30 and TRBJ2-5 gives the full variable domain: SQTIHQWPATLVQPVGSPLSLECTVEGTSNPNLYWYRQAAGRGLQLLFYSVGIGQISSEVPQNLSASRPQDRQFILSSKKLLLSDSGFYLCAWRNQGAGVETQYFGPGTRLLVL.

This clone is labeled medium-sized (0.01 to 0.1%). This rearrangement joins TRBV11-3 to TRBJ2-1, with TRBD1 matching over 9 bases. The CDR3 is made up of 16 amino acids. Germline V gene lookup returns CDR1 SGHNT and CDR2 YENEEA. J was trimmed by 3 bases and V by 5 bases; bases with no gene match: 8. The CDR3, as DNA: TGTGCCAGCAGCCCCCCAACAGGGGGCCTCTACAATGAGCAGTTCTTC. Its translation is CASSPPTGGLYNEQFF.

This rearrangement joins TRBV28 to TRBJ2-3; a possible D gene is TRBD2 (6 bases). With 4 bases removed from V and 8 bases from J, the gap between germline ends came to 19 bases. Germline values: CDR1 MDHEN, CDR2 SYDVKM. The CDR3 length is 15 residues. The CDR3 loop is CASSSGGVGRPTQYF. In nucleotides, the CDR3 is TGTGCCAGCAGTTCTGGCGGGGTGGGGCGGCCTACGCAGTATTTT. Using reference TRBV28 and TRBJ2-3 for the parts outside the CDR3, the full variable domain is DVKVTQSSRYLVKRTGEKVFLECVQDMDHENMFWYRQDPGLGLRLIYFSYDVKMKEKGDIPEGYSVSREKKERFSLILESASTNQTSMYLCASSSGGVGRPTQYFGPGTRLTVL.

The chain joins TRBV30 to TRBJ2-7, with 8 bases fitting TRBD1. V trimming: 5 bases; J trimming: 3 bases; junction bases outside the gene matches: 6. The CDR3 extends over 13 amino acids. Germline V gene sequence: CDR1 GTSNPN, CDR2 SVGIG (reference sequence). The CDR3 DNA reads TGTGCCTGGTCTGCAGACAGGGGCTACGAGCAGTACTTC. Protein product: CAWSADRGYEQYF.

The chain recombines TRBV28 with TRBJ2-5; a possible D gene is TRBD1 (6 bases). Germline loops: CDR1 MDHEN, CDR2 SYDVKM. This CDR3 has 14 residues. V was clipped by 7 bases and J by 2 bases, with 14 bases between them. Here the CDR3 reads CASNPNRDQETQYF. CDR3 in DNA: TGTGCCAGCAATCCGAACAGGGATCAAGAGACCCAGTACTTC.

The chain links TRBV14 to TRBJ1-1; D perhaps matches TRBD1 (5 bases). The CDR3 spans 19 residues. Per the germline V gene, CDR1 is SGHDN and CDR2 is FVKESK. Deletions cut 5 bases from V and 0 bases from J, with 25 bases between. The CDR3 DNA follows: TGTGCCAGCAGCTTCGGGGGAAAGACAGCTCTGAGAATGAACACTGAAGCTTTCTTT. It codes for CASSFGGKTALRMNTEAFF.

The rearrangement uses TRBV5-1 and TRBJ2-1; 8 bases are a match to TRBD2. CDR3 size: 16 residues. Trimming took 3 bases from V and 1 from J; bases not matched to a gene: 6. The germline gives CDR1 SGHRS, CDR2 YFSETQ. CDR3 sequence reads: CASSYTVAGSYNEQFF. CDR3 in DNA: TGCGCCAGCAGCTATACAGTAGCGGGATCCTACAATGAGCAGTTCTTC.

Here the CDR3 reads CASSLFGVASNQPQHF. As DNA, the CDR3 is TGTGCCAGCAGCCTTTTCGGGGTGGCTAGCAATCAGCCCCAGCATTTT. The chain carries TRBV6-8 and TRBJ1-5, with D unclear. V was cut by 6 bases and J by 0 bases, with 15 bases left in between. This CDR3 has 16 amino acids. The germline V gene has CDR1 MNHGY and CDR2 SAAAGT.

This chain links TRBV19 with TRBJ2-1; 12 bases align to TRBD2. CDR1 and CDR2 (germline): LNHDA, SQIVND (reference sequence). CDR3 length equals 16 residues. V was clipped by 8 bases and J by 0 bases; unmatched bases: 5. The DNA for the CDR3 is TGTGCCAGTGCTAGCGGGAGGGACAACTCCTACAATGAGCAGTTCTTC. It codes for CASASGRDNSYNEQFF.

This clone has only a few counts. The chain couples TRBV18 to TRBJ1-4; D is perhaps TRBD1 (6 bases). The V gene lost 3 bases and the J gene lost 7 bases, with 12 bases spanning the gap. Germline CDR1 reads KGHSH; CDR2 reads LQKENI. CDR3 length: 14 amino acids. The CDR3 reads CASSPTAGVEKLFF. The CDR3 DNA is TGTGCCAGCTCACCTACGGCAGGGGTTGAAAAACTGTTTTTT.

The rearrangement links TRBV23-1 to TRBJ1-6; D ambiguous. TRBV23-1 is noted as an ORF with a role that remains uncertain. The CDR3 consists of 14 residues. Trimming removed 6 bases from V and 9 bases from J, with 15 bases in between. The CDR3 protein is CASSQEKSLSPLHF. In nucleotides, the CDR3 is TGCGCCAGCAGCCAAGAAAAGTCGCTTTCACCCCTCCACTTT.

V is TRBV6-8 and J is TRBJ1-5, with D possibly being TRBD1 (6 bases). Looked up from germline, CDR1 is MNHGY and CDR2 is SAAAGT. Trimming stripped 8 bases from V and 1 base from J, with 15 bases between. The CDR3 has 15 residues. Here the CDR3 DNA reads TGTGCCAGCTTCAACGGGGGCGCGAGCAATCAGCCCCAGCATTTT. This translates into CASFNGGASNQPQHF.

This clone has more than one count but fewer than ten. The J gene is TRBJ1-5, the V gene TRBV6-8; D remains unclear. The CDR3 sequence is 13 residues long. The V end was cut by 6 bases, the J end by 3 bases, with 9 bases between. Germline assignment: CDR1 MNHGY and CDR2 SAAAGT. The CDR3 region is CASRTTDNQPQHF. The CDR3 bases are TGTGCCAGCAGGACTACTGACAATCAGCCCCAGCATTTT.

This clone has a handful of counts. This rearrangement joins TRBV7-6 to TRBJ2-2, with TRBD2 identical over 8 bases. Germline CDR1 SGHVS, CDR2 FNYEAQ. The junction had 8 bases not matched to a gene; V was cut back by 5 bases and J by 6 bases. The CDR3 covers 15 residues. The CDR3 reads CASSRGGPSPGELFF. The CDR3 DNA reads TGTGCCAGCAGCCGGGGGGGGCCATCCCCCGGGGAGCTGTTTTTT.

This clone is medium-sized (0.01 to 0.1%) in the sample. The chain uses TRBV11-3 and TRBJ2-7; 8 nucleotides align to TRBD1. The V gene end was trimmed by 4 bases and the J gene end by 3 bases; junction bases not matched to a gene: 11. The CDR3 is 16 residues long. Looked up from germline, CDR1 is SGHNT and CDR2 is YENEEA. CDR3 amino acids: CASSSYPQGADYEQYF. The CDR3 region has the DNA TGTGCCAGCAGCTCGTACCCCCAGGGGGCGGACTACGAGCAGTACTTC. Filled out from reference TRBV11-3 and TRBJ2-7, the complete variable domain reads EAGVVQSPRYKIIEKKQPVAFWCNPISGHNTLYWYLQNLGQGPELLIRYENEEAVDDSQLPKDRFSAERLKGVDSTLKIQPAELGDSAVYLCASSSYPQGADYEQYFGPGTRLTVT.

In this sample, this clone turned up a few times. CDR3 sequence reads: CASSPQGSGEKLFF. CDR3 coding DNA: TGTGCCAGCTCACCACAGGGTTCGGGTGAAAAACTGTTTTTT. V usage is TRBV18 and J usage is TRBJ1-4; no clear D gene. The CDR3 sequence is 14 residues long. V shed 1 base and J shed 7 bases, with 10 bases lying between them. Germline V lookup: CDR1 KGHSH, CDR2 LQKENI.